This passage covers 30 T cell receptor beta chains from one sample sequenced in a study of identical twins. MiXCR, applied by TCRdb to the 5' RACE reads, yields one record per CDR3 protein. The repertoire holds approximately 210,000 distinct CDR3 sequences, roughly 15% seen once, with 40% in the top ten. This same sample was also part of a study on T cells expressing NK-cell markers.

Material for sequencing was CD8+ T cells sorted from blood. These receptors were collected from a woman aged 18 to 35 in good health.

This clonotype showed up many times. The V gene is TRBV12-3 or TRBV12-4, the J gene TRBJ2-5; no reliable D call. Trimming took off 1 base at V and 0 bases at J, with 3 bases between the two ends. The CDR3 totals 13 residues. Here the CDR3 DNA reads TGTGCCAGCAGTTTAGGGGACCAAGAGACCCAGTACTTC. Protein product: CASSLGDQETQYF.

The J gene is TRBJ2-1, the V gene TRBV7-3; 7 bases fit TRBD2. Germline loops: CDR1 SGHTA, CDR2 FQGTGA. The CDR3 totals 13 residues. V was clipped by 5 bases and J by 4 bases; unmatched bases: 2. The CDR3 loop is CASSGGGYNEQFF. In nucleotides, the CDR3 is TGTGCCAGCAGCGGGGGGGGTTACAATGAGCAGTTCTTC.

V and J are TRBV7-9 and TRBJ2-2, with a weak D call TRBD1 (5 bases). V shed 10 bases and J shed 0 bases, with 9 bases lying between them. The germline CDR1 and CDR2 sequences are SEHNR and FQNEAQ (reference sequence). The CDR3 length is 13 residues. For the CDR3, the DNA is TGTGCCACCGGACAATCGAACACCGGGGAGCTGTTTTTT. Amino acids: CATGQSNTGELFF.

This clonotype was observed a handful of times. The chain joins TRBV20-1 to TRBJ2-2; possibly TRBD2 for D (7 bases). Germline V gene data show CDR1 as DFQATT and CDR2 as SNEGSKA (reference sequence). This CDR3 contains 15 residues. Trimming left V 2 bases short and J 3 bases short, with 13 bases between. This CDR3 reads CSARLGGRDTGELFF. CDR3 DNA sequence: TGCAGTGCTAGACTCGGGGGGCGCGACACCGGGGAGCTGTTTTTT.

This clonotype was found a few times. The V gene is TRBV7-2, the J gene TRBJ2-1; 8 nucleotides align to TRBD1. This CDR3 has 15 residues. CDR1 is SGHTA and CDR2 is FQGNSA in the germline V gene. V lost 5 bases to trimming and J lost 5 bases; unmatched junction nucleotides: 8. CDR3: CASSRRTGTHNEQFF. In nucleotides, the CDR3 is TGTGCCAGCAGCCGAAGGACAGGGACCCACAATGAGCAGTTCTTC. Drawing the rest from reference TRBV7-2 and TRBJ2-1, the complete variable domain is GAGVSQSPSNKVTEKGKDVELRCDPISGHTALYWYRQSLGQGLEFLIYFQGNSAPDKSGLPSDRFSAERTGGSVSTLTIQRTQQEDSAVYLCASSRRTGTHNEQFFGPGTRLTVL.

The chain recombines TRBV7-8 with TRBJ2-1, with D possibly matching TRBD2 (5 bases). Germline CDR1 reads SGHVS; CDR2 reads FQNEAQ. The CDR3 consists of 13 residues. Trimming took 0 bases from V and 9 from J, leaving 9 bases between them. The CDR3 DNA sequence: TGTGCCAGCAGCTTAGCGGTAAGCGGTGAGCAGTTCTTC. Translation gives CASSLAVSGEQFF.

V gene TRBV6-5 combines with J gene TRBJ2-2; possibly TRBD1 for D (5 bases). Trimming cost V 0 bases and J 4 bases, with 15 bases left between them. Germline CDR1 reads MNHEY; CDR2 reads SVGAGI. The CDR3 is 17 residues long. In DNA, the CDR3 is TGTGCCAGCAGTTACTCGCCAGGGATTGGGTTCACCGGGGAGCTGTTTTTT. Translation gives CASSYSPGIGFTGELFF.

The chain recombines TRBV6-2 or TRBV6-3 with TRBJ2-5; D uncertain. From germline, CDR1 is MNHEY and CDR2 SVGEGT. V shed 0 bases and J shed 7 bases, with 9 bases lying between them. This CDR3 contains 13 residues. This CDR3 is CASSYSPLGTQYF. CDR3 DNA sequence: TGTGCCAGCAGTTACTCTCCCTTAGGGACCCAGTACTTC.

The chain has TRBV5-5 and TRBJ2-7; 9 nucleotides align to TRBD1. V lost 5 bases and J lost 6; bases outside the gene matches: 21. The CDR3 totals 18 residues. Germline V CDR1 and CDR2: SGHKS, YYEKEE (reference sequence). Here the CDR3 reads CASRRGQGEGDRVSEQYF. CDR3 DNA: TGTGCCAGCAGGAGGGGACAGGGTGAAGGGGATCGGGTCTCCGAGCAGTACTTC.

This clonotype has only a few counts. The V call is TRBV28, the J call TRBJ2-3; TRBD1 matches 8 bases. Trimming at V came to 4 bases and at J to 2 bases, leaving 2 bases not matched to a gene. Germline V lookup: CDR1 MDHEN, CDR2 SYDVKM. The CDR3 covers 14 residues. CDR3 DNA sequence: TGTGCCAGCAGTTCGGACAGGGCCACAGATACGCAGTATTTT. Its translation: CASSSDRATDTQYF. Full variable domain (outside the CDR3, taken from reference TRBV28 and TRBJ2-3): DVKVTQSSRYLVKRTGEKVFLECVQDMDHENMFWYRQDPGLGLRLIYFSYDVKMKEKGDIPEGYSVSREKKERFSLILESASTNQTSMYLCASSSDRATDTQYFGPGTRLTVL.

The V gene is TRBV6-1, the J gene TRBJ1-2; tentative D call: TRBD1 (6 bases). CDR1 is MNHNS and CDR2 is SASEGT in the germline V gene. V was trimmed by 6 bases and J by 6 bases, leaving 14 bases between them. The CDR3 loop spans 13 amino acids. The CDR3: CASREQGGDGYTF. In DNA, the CDR3 is TGTGCCAGCAGGGAACAGGGAGGGGATGGCTACACCTTC.

Only a few counts were recorded for this clonotype. The gene calls are TRBV19 and TRBJ1-3; no reliable D call. Germline CDR1 is LNHDA and CDR2 is SQIVND (reference sequence). The ends were cut back, 7 bases at V and 0 bases at J, with 13 bases in the middle. The CDR3 length is 15 residues. The CDR3 DNA reads TGTGCCAGTACCCCTCCCCTACGCTCTGGAAACACCATATATTTT. As protein: CASTPPLRSGNTIYF.

V is TRBV5-1 and J is TRBJ2-2, with D perhaps matching TRBD1 or TRBD2 (5 bases each). The germline V and J ends were trimmed by 1 base and 5 bases, with 18 bases remaining between them. The CDR3 has 17 residues. Germline V gene sequence: CDR1 SGHRS, CDR2 YFSETQ. The CDR3 reads CASSLPKTGPYTGELFF. In nucleotides, the CDR3 is TGCGCCAGCAGCTTGCCAAAAACGGGACCCTATACCGGGGAGCTGTTTTTT.

The chain uses TRBV7-2 and TRBJ2-2; a possible D gene is TRBD2 (5 bases). The CDR3 is 17 amino acids. V was trimmed by 4 bases and J by 7 bases, leaving 22 bases between them. CDR1 and CDR2 (germline): SGHTA, FQGNSA. In DNA form, the CDR3 reads TGTGCCAGCAGCTCCCTGAGGGCTAGCTCTCGGGTCGGGGAGCTGTTTTTT. Translated, it gives CASSSLRASSRVGELFF.

This rearrangement joins TRBV7-9 to TRBJ2-3; D is perhaps TRBD1 or TRBD2 (5 bases each). V dropped 10 bases and J dropped 3 bases, with 14 bases sitting between them. The CDR3 has 13 residues. Germline lookup yields CDR1 SEHNR and CDR2 FQNEAQ (reference sequence). CDR3 protein: CAIRDPPTDTQYF. The CDR3 DNA is TGTGCCATCAGGGACCCCCCTACAGATACGCAGTATTTT.

The chain has TRBV20-1 and TRBJ2-3; 7 bases fit TRBD2. This CDR3 comprises 15 residues. Looked up from germline, CDR1 is DFQATT and CDR2 is SNEGSKA (reference sequence). Trimming took 1 base from V and 3 from J; bases not matched to a gene: 7. This CDR3 reads CSARGAGELTDTQYF. The CDR3, as DNA: TGCAGTGCTAGAGGGGCGGGGGAGCTTACAGATACGCAGTATTTT.

This clonotype was counted between two and nine times. This chain links TRBV29-1 with TRBJ2-2, with D hard to call. V was cut by 4 bases and J by 7 bases, with 10 bases left in between. Germline CDR1 SQVTM, CDR2 ANQGSEA. The CDR3 sequence is 12 residues long. The CDR3 region has the DNA TGCAGCGTTGTTTGGGAAAACGGGGAGCTGTTTTTT. Its protein is CSVVWENGELFF.

V usage is TRBV7-9 and J usage is TRBJ2-7; no reliable D call. The ends were cut back, 5 bases at V and 4 bases at J, with 12 bases in the middle. This CDR3 has 13 residues. Germline CDR1 SEHNR, CDR2 FQNEAQ (reference sequence). The CDR3 spells CASSQGASYEQYF. The CDR3, as DNA: TGTGCCAGCAGCCAAGGTGCGAGTTACGAGCAGTACTTC.

The chain recombines TRBV5-6 with TRBJ2-7; perhaps TRBD1 as D (6 bases). From germline, CDR1 is SGHDT and CDR2 YYEEEE. V lost 3 bases, J lost 5 bases, and 18 bases lay in between. The CDR3 is made up of 15 amino acids. This CDR3 is CASSSYLQGIDEQYF. The DNA for the CDR3 is TGTGCCAGCAGCTCCTACCTACAGGGAATAGACGAGCAGTACTTC.

J is TRBJ2-5 and V is TRBV12-3 or TRBV12-4, with D perhaps given as TRBD1 or TRBD2 (7 bases each). The CDR3 is 15 amino acids. V lost 5 bases and J 3 bases, leaving 16 bases between the germline ends. The CDR3 region is CASSLEGGGEETQYF. CDR3 coding DNA: TGTGCCAGCAGTCTTGAGGGAGGGGGCGAAGAGACCCAGTACTTC.

The rearrangement joins TRBV27 to TRBJ2-7; 8 bases fit TRBD1. V lost 1 base, J lost 2 bases, and 7 bases stayed unmatched. Germline V gene lookup returns CDR1 MNHEY and CDR2 SMNVEV (reference sequence). The CDR3 has 16 amino acids. The CDR3 here is CASSLYSTGVAYEQYF. CDR3 in DNA: TGTGCCAGCAGTTTATACTCGACAGGGGTTGCCTACGAGCAGTACTTC.

The chain carries TRBV6-5 and TRBJ2-5; perhaps TRBD2 as D (6 bases). Germline V gene lookup returns CDR1 MNHEY and CDR2 SVGAGI. Deletions cut 2 bases from V and 4 bases from J, with 14 bases between. The length of the CDR3 is 15 residues. Here the CDR3 reads CASSYQGGLAETQYF. DNA of the CDR3: TGTGCCAGCAGTTACCAGGGAGGTCTAGCAGAGACCCAGTACTTC.

This chain uses TRBV10-2 with TRBJ2-1, with D perhaps TRBD2 (5 bases). The CDR3 consists of 16 residues. Between the trimmed V and J ends, which lost 0 bases and 5 bases, there was a span of 14 bases. Looked up from germline, CDR1 is WSHSY and CDR2 is SAAADI. CDR3 in amino acids: CASSESAGSGNNEQFF. Written as DNA, the CDR3 is TGCGCCAGCAGTGAGTCGGCTGGGAGTGGGAACAATGAGCAGTTCTTC.

This clonotype has only a few counts. The genes are TRBV27 and TRBJ2-1; 9 bases are a match to TRBD1. There are 15 residues in the CDR3. V trimming: 6 bases; J trimming: 4 bases; junction bases outside the gene matches: 7. Looked up from germline, CDR1 is MNHEY and CDR2 is SMNVEV (reference sequence). CDR3 bases: TGTGCCAGCAGCCGGGGGACAGGGTTGTACAATGAGCAGTTCTTC. Residues: CASSRGTGLYNEQFF.

The chain is built from TRBV29-1 and TRBJ2-1; D gene uncertain. V lost 1 base, J lost 7 bases, and 11 bases lay in between. CDR1 is SQVTM, CDR2 ANQGSEA, per germline. The length of the CDR3 is 13 residues. In nucleotides, the CDR3 is TGCAGCGTTGAAGCCCCTTTGAGAAATGAGCAGTTCTTC. Residues: CSVEAPLRNEQFF.

This clonotype was detected ten times or more. CDR3 nucleotide sequence: TGTGCCAGCAGTTTGGGGGCTGGCGGCTACACCTTC. Its protein product is CASSLGAGGYTF. This chain joins TRBV12-3 or TRBV12-4 and TRBJ1-2, with a possible D match to TRBD1 (6 bases). The CDR3 sequence is 12 residues long. Trimming took 3 bases from V and 8 from J, leaving 10 bases between them.

This clonotype has ten or more counts. The chain is built from TRBV16 and TRBJ2-2, with 9 bases fitting TRBD2. This CDR3 is 16 amino acids long. The V segment lost 4 bases and the J segment 2 bases; nucleotides outside the gene matches: 5. CDR1 is KGHSY, CDR2 FQNENV, per germline. CDR3 region: CASSPQAGGNTGELFF. The CDR3 DNA reads TGTGCCAGCAGCCCCCAAGCGGGGGGAAACACCGGGGAGCTGTTTTTT.

This clonotype was detected only a few times. The chain combines TRBV12-3 or TRBV12-4 with TRBJ1-2, with 7 bases identical to TRBD1. This CDR3 spans 14 amino acids. Trimming cost V 2 bases and J 13 bases; bases outside gene matches: 13. CDR3 nucleotides: TGTGCCAGCAGTTTAAAAGGGGGCTTGGAATCAAGCACCTTC. Translation gives CASSLKGGLESSTF.

This clonotype has only a few counts. CDR3 in amino acids: CASSVVEKGWTEAFF. The CDR3 bases are TGTGCCAGCAGCGTAGTAGAAAAGGGTTGGACTGAAGCTTTCTTT. The chain uses TRBV9 and TRBJ1-1, with unresolved D. This CDR3 has 15 residues. Germline V gives CDR1 SGDLS, CDR2 YYNGEE. With 0 bases removed from V and 5 bases from J, the gap between germline ends came to 14 bases. Variable domain in full (rest from reference TRBV9 and TRBJ1-1): DSGVTQTPKHLITATGQRVTLRCSPRSGDLSVYWYQQSLDQGLQFLIQYYNGEERAKGNILERFSAQQFPDLHSELNLSSLELGDSALYFCASSVVEKGWTEAFFGQGTRLTVV.

The V gene is TRBV4-1, the J gene TRBJ1-4; weak D call: TRBD1 (6 bases). Germline CDR1 MGHRA, CDR2 YSYEKL. Trimming removed 0 bases from V and 6 bases from J, with 8 bases in between. The CDR3 sequence is 14 residues long. The CDR3 DNA is TGCGCCAGCAGCCAAGATAGGACAGATGAAAAACTGTTTTTT. Translation: CASSQDRTDEKLFF.